This T cell receptor (beta chain) was found in a study of cytotoxic CD8 clonotypes in ibrutinib-treated CLL. Whole-study findings and limits: A rise in clonality was seen at ibrutinib response, and a fall back toward baseline was seen at progression.

Germline V CDR1 and CDR2: SNHLY, FYNNEI. Trimming at V came to 6 bases and at J to 2 bases, leaving 8 bases not matched to a gene. CDR3 length: 18 residues. For this clone: Its antigen is as yet unknown.

Generated by immunoSEQ multiplex PCR, the TCRdb table keeps only in-frame clones and is missing some. The table has 160,000 or so clones, roughly 80% seen once. The source material was PBMCs, sampled after 12 months of ibrutinib treatment. The chain links TRBV2 to TRBJ2-3, with TRBD2 matching 16 bases. This TCR derives from a human donor with chronic lymphocytic leukemia. DNA of the CDR3: TGTGCCAGCAGGAGGGGGACTAGCGGGGGGGCCCCCACAGATACGCAGTATTTT. Its protein is CASRRGTSGGAPTDTQYF.